This T cell receptor (beta chain) was recorded in a study of T cell changes during pregnancy in multiple sclerosis (dated by TCRdb to about 2019). With regard to the full study: In women with multiple sclerosis, the researchers looked at how the T cell repertoire shifted as pregnancy progressed.

Library preparation used the immunoSEQ multiplex PCR assay. The immuneACCESS repertoire file appears here via TCRdb, limited to in-frame rearrangements. These files lack a portion of the clones; in checked studies, under half of the deficit traces to unresolved V genes, and the cause of the others is not known. The sample table contains some 48,000 clones; only one count was recorded for around 95% of them. The ten largest clones represent 5.5% to 7.5% of the sample. A word on this clone: The clone's antigen remains unknown. Base quality data are lacking; no much larger clone is found one base away.

V has 6 bases trimmed and J has 3 bases trimmed; junction bases matching no gene number 13. Sequences MDHEN (CDR1) and SYDVKM (CDR2) are obtained from the germline V gene. The CDR3, cysteine through phenylalanine, is 17 amino acids long. Only CDR3 DNA remains: 51 bases, in frame from the first base. The receptor's source is a female donor with multiple sclerosis, enrolled in a pregnancy study. The V and J genes are TRBV28 and TRBJ1-4, with TRBD1 matching 7 junction bases. The sequencing here drew on CD8+ T cells from peripheral blood mononuclear cells, taken in the first trimester of pregnancy. The bases are TGTGCCAGCAGGCAAAGGGGGACAGTGACTTCTAATGAAAAACTGTTTTTT. It translates as CASRQRGTVTSNEKLFF.